This TCR beta chain originates from a study of post-analysis software for immune sequencing data. In the study overall: The study covered relapsing-remitting, secondary progressive and progressive-relapsing courses of multiple sclerosis. Points from the study as a whole: Compared against controls, patients with multiple sclerosis displayed significantly lower normalized Chao1 diversity. Roughly five TRBV segments were more frequent in patients than controls; TRBV5-6, TRBV5-1 and TRBV20-1 belonged to this group.

This clonotype appeared a single time. What it binds is not known. Included in the TCR beta cDNA libraries were unique molecular identifiers. Starting from about 0.98 to 11 million T cells, the study yielded roughly 0.5 million cDNA molecules. TCRdb recomputed calls from the PCR reads with MiXCR, one row per CDR3 protein. The table includes 750,000 to 950,000 distinct CDR3 sequences, about 50% detected once. This CDR3 has 13 residues. The J segment lost 6 bases and the V segment lost 5 bases, leaving 4 bases of the junction unmatched. Germline CDR1 is DFQATT and CDR2 is SNEGSKA (reference sequence). The source is a girl aged 5-17 years with multiple sclerosis. The sample taken for sequencing was blood. The chain employs TRBV20-1 and TRBJ1-4; 9 bases are a match to TRBD1. CDR3 nucleotide sequence: TGCAGTGCTCTCCGGGACAGGGATGAAAAACTGTTTTTT. Its translation: CSALRDRDEKLFF.